A single TCR beta chain is shown here with its context. Its target is unknown. The sample originates from a study of T cell responses to AZD1222 COVID-19 vaccine. Findings of the study overall: Spike was spanned by vaccine-associated CD4 TCRs, which were dominant at 160-218 and 743-854.

The CDR3 consists of 16 residues. Trimming cost V 2 bases and J 6 bases; bases outside gene matches: 12. Looked up from germline, CDR1 is SGHAT and CDR2 is FQNNGV. Using immunoSEQ multiplex PCR, the repertoire was profiled, and TCRdb retains in-frame clones only, with some absent. The sample lists about 150,000 clones, approximately 86% occurring once. The sequence came from an adult who received the AZD1222 COVID-19 vaccine. The rearrangement uses TRBV11-2 and TRBJ1-2, with TRBD1 identical over 7 bases. The sample was peripheral blood, taken 28 days after the second AZD1222 dose. The CDR3 loop reads CASSLTGRGRANGYTF. The CDR3 DNA follows: TGTGCCAGCAGCTTAACAGGGAGGGGGCGAGCGAATGGCTACACCTTC.